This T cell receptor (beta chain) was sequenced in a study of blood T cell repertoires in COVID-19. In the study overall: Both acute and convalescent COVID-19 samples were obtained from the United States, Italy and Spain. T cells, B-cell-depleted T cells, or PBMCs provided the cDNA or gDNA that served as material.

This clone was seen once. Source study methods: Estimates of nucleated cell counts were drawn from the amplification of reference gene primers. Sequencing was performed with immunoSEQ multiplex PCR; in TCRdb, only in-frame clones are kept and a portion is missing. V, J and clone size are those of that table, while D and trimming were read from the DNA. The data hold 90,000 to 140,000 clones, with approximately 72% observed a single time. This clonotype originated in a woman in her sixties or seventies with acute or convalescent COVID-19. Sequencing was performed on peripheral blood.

The CDR3 region has the DNA TGTGCCAGCAGTTTATCCGGGACATCCTACGAGCAGTACTTC. Its protein product is CASSLSGTSYEQYF. The chain carries TRBV27 and TRBJ2-7; D perhaps matches TRBD1 (6 bases). Germline V gives CDR1 MNHEY, CDR2 SMNVEV (reference sequence). Trimming pared 0 bases from V and 1 base from J, leaving 7 bases between. There are 14 residues in the CDR3.